This TCR beta chain was documented in a study of read filtering for tumor transcriptome and immune sequencing. This clonotype was seen at least ten times. Germline V gene data show CDR1 as SNHLY and CDR2 as FYNNEI. The CDR3 is made up of 14 amino acids. Trimming removed 4 bases at V and 5 bases at J, with 15 bases between. The library was built from roughly 400 ng RNA with molecular barcoded adaptors for alpha/delta and beta/gamma chains. TCRdb itself ran the reads through MiXCR, one entry per CDR3 protein. The data contain 75,000 to 95,000 distinct CDR3 sequences, about 22% of them seen just once; the ten biggest clones take up 11%.

The specimen was a population of CD138-negative cells sorted from bone marrow. The source of this sequence is a donor aged 40 or over with multiple myeloma. The chain recombines TRBV2 with TRBJ2-7; a weak D match, TRBD1 (7 bases). CDR3 sequence: CASSANRGGDEQYF. The CDR3 nucleotides read TGTGCCAGCAGTGCAAACAGGGGCGGGGACGAGCAGTACTTC.